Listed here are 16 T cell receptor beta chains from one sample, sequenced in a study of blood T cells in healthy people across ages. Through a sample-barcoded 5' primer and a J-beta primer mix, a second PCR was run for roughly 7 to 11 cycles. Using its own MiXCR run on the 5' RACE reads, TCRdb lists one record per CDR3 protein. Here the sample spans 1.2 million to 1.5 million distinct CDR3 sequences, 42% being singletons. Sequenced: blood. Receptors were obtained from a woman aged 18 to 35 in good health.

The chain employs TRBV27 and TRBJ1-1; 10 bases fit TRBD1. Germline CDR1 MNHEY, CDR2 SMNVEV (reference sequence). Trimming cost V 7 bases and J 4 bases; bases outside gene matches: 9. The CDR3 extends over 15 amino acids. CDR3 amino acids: CASTGQGVRGTEAFF. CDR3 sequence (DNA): TGTGCCAGCACCGGACAGGGGGTAAGAGGCACTGAAGCTTTCTTT.

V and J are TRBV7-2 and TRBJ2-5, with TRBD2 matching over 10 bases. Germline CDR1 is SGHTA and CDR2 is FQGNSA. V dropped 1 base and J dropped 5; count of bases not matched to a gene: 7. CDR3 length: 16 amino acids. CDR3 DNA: TGTGCCAGCAGCTTAGTACCTAGCGGGAGCGGGGAGACCCAGTACTTC. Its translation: CASSLVPSGSGETQYF.

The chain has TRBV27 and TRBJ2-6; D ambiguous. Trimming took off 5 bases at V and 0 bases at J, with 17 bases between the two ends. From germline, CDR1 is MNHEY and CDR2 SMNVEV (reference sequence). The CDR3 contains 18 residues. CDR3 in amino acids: CASSPTAPQFSGANVLTF. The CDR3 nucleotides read TGTGCCAGCAGTCCCACAGCCCCCCAGTTCTCTGGGGCCAACGTCCTGACTTTC.

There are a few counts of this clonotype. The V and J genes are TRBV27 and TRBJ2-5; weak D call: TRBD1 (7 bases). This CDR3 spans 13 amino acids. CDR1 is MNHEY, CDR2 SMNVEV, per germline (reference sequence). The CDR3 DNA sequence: TGTGCAATAATGCGGGACAGCCAAGAGACCCAGTACTTC. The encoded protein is CAIMRDSQETQYF.

The DNA for the CDR3 is TGTGCCAGCAGCCACCAGCGGGATGGGAATGAGCAGTTCTTC. Amino acid sequence: CASSHQRDGNEQFF. J is TRBJ2-1 and V is TRBV28, with TRBD2 matching over 7 bases. The germline V gene encodes CDR1 MDHEN and CDR2 SYDVKM. The CDR3 covers 14 residues. The ends lost 6 bases at V and 7 bases at J; junction bases unmatched: 9. The full variable domain, completed using reference TRBV28 and TRBJ2-1, is DVKVTQSSRYLVKRTGEKVFLECVQDMDHENMFWYRQDPGLGLRLIYFSYDVKMKEKGDIPEGYSVSREKKERFSLILESASTNQTSMYLCASSHQRDGNEQFFGPGTRLTVL.

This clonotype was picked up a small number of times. The CDR3 loop is CASSRGRDTDTQYF. As DNA, the CDR3 is TGTGCCAGCAGCCGGGGCAGGGACACAGATACGCAGTATTTT. The gene calls are TRBV4-2 and TRBJ2-3; D is perhaps TRBD1 (5 bases). Germline V gene lookup returns CDR1 LGHNA and CDR2 YNFKEQ. V shed 4 bases and J shed 2 bases, with 10 bases lying between them. This CDR3 is built from 14 residues.

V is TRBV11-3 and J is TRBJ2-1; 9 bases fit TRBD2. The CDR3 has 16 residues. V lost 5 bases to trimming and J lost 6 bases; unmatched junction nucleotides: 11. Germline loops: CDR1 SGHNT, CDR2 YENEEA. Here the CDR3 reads CASSSRAGGLLNEQFF. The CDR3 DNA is TGTGCCAGCAGCAGTCGAGCGGGAGGACTCCTCAATGAGCAGTTCTTC.

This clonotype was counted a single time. The CDR3 region has the DNA TGTGCCAGCAGGCTAGCGGGATATGGTGGCGAGCAGTACTTC. This sequence encodes CASRLAGYGGEQYF. The J gene is TRBJ2-4, the V gene TRBV7-2, with 9 bases lining up with TRBD2. The DNA matches TRBJ2-7 better at its end, which makes the J call doubtful. Per the germline V gene, CDR1 is SGHTA and CDR2 is FQGNSA. This CDR3 is 14 amino acids long.

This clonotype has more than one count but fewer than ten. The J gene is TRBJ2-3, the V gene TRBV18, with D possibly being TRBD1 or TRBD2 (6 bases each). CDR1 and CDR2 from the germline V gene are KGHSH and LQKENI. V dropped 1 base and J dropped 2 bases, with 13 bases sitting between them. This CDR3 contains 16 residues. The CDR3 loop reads CASSPLARGLTDTQYF. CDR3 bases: TGTGCCAGCTCACCACTTGCCAGGGGACTCACAGATACGCAGTATTTT.

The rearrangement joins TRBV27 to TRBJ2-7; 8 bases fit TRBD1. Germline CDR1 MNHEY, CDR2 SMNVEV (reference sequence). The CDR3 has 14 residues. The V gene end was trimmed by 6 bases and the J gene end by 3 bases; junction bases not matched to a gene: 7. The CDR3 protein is CASRPGQDDYEQYF. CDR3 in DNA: TGTGCCAGCAGGCCGGGACAGGACGACTACGAGCAGTACTTC.

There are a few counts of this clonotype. The CDR3 reads CASSQAKGQGTKKYF. As DNA, the CDR3 is TGTGCCAGCAGCCAAGCGAAGGGACAGGGGACGAAGAAGTACTTC. The V gene is TRBV3-1, the J gene TRBJ2-7; 10 bases are a match to TRBD1. With 1 base clipped from V and 11 bases from J, the junction kept 11 bases outside the gene matches. Germline CDR1 LGHDT, CDR2 YNNKEL (reference sequence). The CDR3 contains 15 residues.

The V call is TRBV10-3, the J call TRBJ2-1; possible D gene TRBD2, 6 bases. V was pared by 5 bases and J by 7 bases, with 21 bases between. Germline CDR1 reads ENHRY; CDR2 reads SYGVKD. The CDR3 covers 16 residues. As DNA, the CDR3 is TGTGCCATCAGTCAAAACCCCTGGGACTTGGGGAATGAGCAGTTCTTC. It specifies CAISQNPWDLGNEQFF.

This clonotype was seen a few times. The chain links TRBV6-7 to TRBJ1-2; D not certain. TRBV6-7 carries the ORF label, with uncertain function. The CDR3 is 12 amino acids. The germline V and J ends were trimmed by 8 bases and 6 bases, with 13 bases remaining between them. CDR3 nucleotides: TGTGCCAGCTTTGGGCAGATCGATGGCTACACCTTC. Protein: CASFGQIDGYTF.

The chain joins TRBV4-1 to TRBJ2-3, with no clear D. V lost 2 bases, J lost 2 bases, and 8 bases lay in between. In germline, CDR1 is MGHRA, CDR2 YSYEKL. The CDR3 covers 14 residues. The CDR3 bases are TGCGCCAGCAGCCAAATGGGTGACACAGATACGCAGTATTTT. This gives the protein CASSQMGDTDTQYF.

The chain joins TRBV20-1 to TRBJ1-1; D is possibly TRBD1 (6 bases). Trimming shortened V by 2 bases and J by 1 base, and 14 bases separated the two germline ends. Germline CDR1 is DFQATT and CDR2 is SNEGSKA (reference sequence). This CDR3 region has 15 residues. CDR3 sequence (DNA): TGCAGTGCTAGACCCCCCGGGGGCGCGAACACTGAAGCTTTCTTT. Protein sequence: CSARPPGGANTEAFF.

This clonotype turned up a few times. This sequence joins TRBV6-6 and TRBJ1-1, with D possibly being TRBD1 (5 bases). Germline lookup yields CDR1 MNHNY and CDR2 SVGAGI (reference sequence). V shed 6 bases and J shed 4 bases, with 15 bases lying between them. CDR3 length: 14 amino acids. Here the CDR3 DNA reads TGTGCCAGCAGCTCGCGGGGACGGGGCACTGAAGCTTTCTTT. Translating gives CASSSRGRGTEAFF.